The clone carrying this TCR beta chain was observed a few times. The target antigen is unknown. Researchers isolated at least 6 million PBMCs per sample. The data were taken from a study of blood T cells in healthy people across ages. The study, taken as a whole, reports: Investigators treated diversity estimates from one million T cells as underestimates. Donors of long life had a larger count of naive CD4+ cells and greater diversity than aged donors.

Sample-barcoded 5' priming and a J-beta primer mix drove a second PCR of about 6 to 12 cycles. MiXCR was run by TCRdb on the 5' RACE reads, yielding one entry per CDR3 protein. The data hold around 1,500,000 distinct CDR3 sequences, with 42% observed a single time. This CDR3 contains 14 residues. V was trimmed by 5 bases and J by 4 bases, leaving 12 bases between them. What was sequenced was blood. This chain connects TRBV12-3 or TRBV12-4 to TRBJ1-3; no reliable D call. The receptor's source is a woman younger than 35 in good health. The CDR3 region is CASSPNGLGNTIYF. In DNA form, the CDR3 reads TGTGCCAGCAGTCCGAACGGATTGGGAAACACCATATATTTT.